This T cell receptor (beta chain) was retrieved from a study of T cells after yellow fever vaccination (dated by TCRdb to the late 2010s). With respect to the entire study: The SMART-Seq v4 Ultra Low Input RNA kit was used to prepare libraries from fractions with low cell numbers. To track T-cell clones before and after primary and booster YFV17D yellow fever vaccination, bulk TCR alpha and beta repertoires were sequenced longitudinally. Bulk PBMC replicates and cell subsets were isolated from blood drawn at multiple timepoints before and after both primary and secondary immunization. Two healthy male donors, one aged 18 to 30 and one aged 30 to 40 years, made up the cohort. What the research found in general, with its limitations: After the booster, most clones that had expanded after primary vaccination were detected again (approximately 96% of CD4 and around 88% of CD8), suggesting broad maintenance of memory. A small share of clonotypes occurred in both CD4 and CD8 compartments, likely arising from convergent recombination. Computational filtering was needed because FACS-sorted repertoires could contain abundant contaminating clonotypes from the bulk population. Because only a couple of donors were included in the study, the extent to which the findings can be generalized is limited. The secondary T-cell response was found to be weaker but faster than the primary response, with a peak reached on day 5 rather than on day 15.

TCR cDNA was made using 5'RACE template switching, a step that added a universal primer site and unique molecular identifiers. cDNA synthesis was primed from both the TCR alpha and TCR beta constant segments. Libraries were amplified in two PCR steps, with sample barcodes and sequencing adapters added in the second step. Libraries were sequenced on Illumina HiSeq 2500 (2x100 bp) or NovaSeq (2x150 bp). Per the original workflow: MIGEC was used to demultiplex reads and collapse the reads into UMI consensus sequences, and MiXCR was used for V(D)J alignment. Using edgeR on replicate PBMC samples, clonotypes were called vaccine-responding if FDR was below 0.01 and the log2 fold change was above 5 up to day 15. Each bulk clonotype was labeled CD4 or CD8 based on which sequenced repertoire, CD4 or CD8, contained the clonotype at higher abundance. Starting from the raw public reads, TCRdb applied fastp trimming at Q25, assembled clones with MiXCR and retained in-frame beta chains. Here each entry gathers all rows of one CDR3 protein and keeps the most common genes and DNA. The V and J calls and clone size are TCRdb's, not the authors'. Counted in this sample were around 73,000 distinct CDR3 sequences; roughly 8% of them appeared once. The ten largest clones add up to 41% of the sample.

The cysteine opens and the phenylalanine closes a CDR3 of 13 amino acids. Only the CDR3 region is kept as DNA, spanning 39 bases read in frame from base 1. CDR1 and CDR2 are drawn from the germline V gene: MDHEN, SYDVKM. Trimming removed 3 bases from V and 2 bases from J, leaving 6 bases between the germline ends. What this sample's treatment or condition label stands for: live attenuated yellow fever vaccine strain. PBMCs were isolated from peripheral blood using a standard Ficoll-Paque protocol. CD4 and CD8 T-cell fractions were isolated with Dynabeads CD4 and CD8 positive selection kits. TriZol was used to extract RNA from bulk PBMCs, from CD4 and CD8 fractions, and from dextramer-positive and dextramer-negative fractions. Notes on this clonotype: Its antigen remains unidentified. No much larger clonotype is one base removed from it; base qualities were not supplied.

The rearranged chain carries TRBV28 and TRBJ2-3, with no confident D gene call. The material was CD8+ T cells sorted from PBMCs, obtained on the day of the yellow fever booster vaccination. The TCR originated in a man in his thirties or forties who received the YFV17D yellow fever vaccine. In nucleotides, the sequence is TGTGCCAGCAGTTTGGTGGTCACAGATACGCAGTATTTT. This encodes CASSLVVTDTQYF.